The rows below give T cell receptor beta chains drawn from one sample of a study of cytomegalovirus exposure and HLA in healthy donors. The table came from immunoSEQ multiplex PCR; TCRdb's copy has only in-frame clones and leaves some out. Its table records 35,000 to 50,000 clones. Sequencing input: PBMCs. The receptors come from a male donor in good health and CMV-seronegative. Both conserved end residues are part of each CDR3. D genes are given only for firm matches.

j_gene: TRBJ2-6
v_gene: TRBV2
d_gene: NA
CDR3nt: TGTGCCAGCAGTTCCGGGACACGGGGTGGGGCCAACGTCCTGACTTTC
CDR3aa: CASSSGTRGGANVLTF

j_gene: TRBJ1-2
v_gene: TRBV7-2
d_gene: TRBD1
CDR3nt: TGTGCCAGCAGCCCACCGGACAGGGCTGCCTATGGCTACACCTTC
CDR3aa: CASSPPDRAAYGYTF

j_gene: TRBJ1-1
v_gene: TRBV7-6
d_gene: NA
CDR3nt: TGTGCCACCATCCCGACCGGTCACCCGTCGGGAGCACTGAACACTGAAGCTTTCTTT
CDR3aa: CATIPTGHPSGALNTEAFF

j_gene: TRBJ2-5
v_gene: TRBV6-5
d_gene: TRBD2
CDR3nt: TGTGCCAGCAGTTTCGGGACTAGCGGGGTTCAAGAGACCCAGTACTTC
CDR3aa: CASSFGTSGVQETQYF

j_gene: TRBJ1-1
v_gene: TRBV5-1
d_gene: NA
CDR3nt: TGCGCCAGCAGCTTAGCCTTGGACACTGAAGCTTTCTTT
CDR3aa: CASSLALDTEAFF

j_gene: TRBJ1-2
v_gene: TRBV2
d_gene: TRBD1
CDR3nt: TGTGCCAGCAGTGGATCCAGACAGGGGTCGGGAGGCTACACCTTC
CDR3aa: CASSGSRQGSGGYTF

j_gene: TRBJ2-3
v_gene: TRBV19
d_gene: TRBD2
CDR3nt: TGTGCCAGTAGTATTAGCGGGAGGGACACAGATACGCAGTATTTT
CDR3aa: CASSISGRDTDTQYF

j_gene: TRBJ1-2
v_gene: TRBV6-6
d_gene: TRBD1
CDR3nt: TGTGCCAGCAGTCCTCCCAGGACAGGGGACGGCTACACCTTC
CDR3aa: CASSPPRTGDGYTF

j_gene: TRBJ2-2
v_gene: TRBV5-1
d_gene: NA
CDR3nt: TGCGCCAGCAGCTTGATGCCGCTAGCCGACCGCACCGGGGAGCTGTTTTTT
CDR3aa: CASSLMPLADRTGELFF

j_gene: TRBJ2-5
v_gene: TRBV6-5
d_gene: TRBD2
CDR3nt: TGTGCCAGCAGTTTCCGACTAGCGGGAGGCCAAGAGACCCAGTACTTC
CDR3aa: CASSFRLAGGQETQYF

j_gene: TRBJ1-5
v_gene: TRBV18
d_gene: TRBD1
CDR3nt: TGTGCCAGCTCACCCGGACAGGGAAGGGATCAGCCCCAGCATTTT
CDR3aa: CASSPGQGRDQPQHF

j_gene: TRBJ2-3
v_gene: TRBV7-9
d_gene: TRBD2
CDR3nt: TGTGCCAGCAGCCCCGGACTAGTTCGCGATACGCAGTATTTT
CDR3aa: CASSPGLVRDTQYF

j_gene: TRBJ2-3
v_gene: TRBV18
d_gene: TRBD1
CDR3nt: TGTGCCAGCTCACCAGACAGGGGCACTACAGATACGCAGTATTTT
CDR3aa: CASSPDRGTTDTQYF

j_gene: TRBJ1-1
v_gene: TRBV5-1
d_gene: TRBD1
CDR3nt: TGCGCCAGCAGCCAGACAGGGTTCGGAACTGAAGCTTTCTTT
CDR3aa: CASSQTGFGTEAFF

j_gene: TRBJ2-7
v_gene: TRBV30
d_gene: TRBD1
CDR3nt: TGTGCCTGGACTGCGGACAGGGGGGGCTCCTACGAGCAGTACTTC
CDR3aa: CAWTADRGGSYEQYF

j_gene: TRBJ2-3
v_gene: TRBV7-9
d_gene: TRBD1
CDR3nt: TGTGCCAGCAGCTCGACAGGGAACGAATTGAATACGCAGTATTTT
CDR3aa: CASSSTGNELNTQYF

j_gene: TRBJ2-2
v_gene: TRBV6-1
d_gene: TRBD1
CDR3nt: TGTGCCAGCAGTGCGCGACAGGGCATGAACACCGGGGAGCTGTTTTTT
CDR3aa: CASSARQGMNTGELFF

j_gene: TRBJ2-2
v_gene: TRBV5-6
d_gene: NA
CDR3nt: TGTGCCAGCAGTCCCTTTCCCGGGGAGCTGTTTTTT
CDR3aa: CASSPFPGELFF

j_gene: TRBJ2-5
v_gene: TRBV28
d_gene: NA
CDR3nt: TGTGCCAGCAGTTTCTCCAGGCGGGAAAAGGAGACCCAGTACTTC
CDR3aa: CASSFSRREKETQYF

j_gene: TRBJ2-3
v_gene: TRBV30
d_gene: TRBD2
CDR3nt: TGTGCCTGGAGTAGGCTAGCGGCTAGCACAGATACGCAGTATTTT
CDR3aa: CAWSRLAASTDTQYF

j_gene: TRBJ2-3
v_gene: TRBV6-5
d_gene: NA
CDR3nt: TGTGCCAGCCGACGGGGGACTAGCACAGATACGCAGTATTTT
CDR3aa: CASRRGTSTDTQYF

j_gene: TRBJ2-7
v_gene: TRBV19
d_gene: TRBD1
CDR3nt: TGTGCCAGTAACCCCGGACAGGGCGGTCGGTACGAGCAGTACTTC
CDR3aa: CASNPGQGGRYEQYF

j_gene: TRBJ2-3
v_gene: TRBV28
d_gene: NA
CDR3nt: TGTGCCAGCAGTTCGGGGTATACGCAGTATTTT
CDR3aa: CASSSGYTQYF

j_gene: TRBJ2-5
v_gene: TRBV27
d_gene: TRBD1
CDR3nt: TGTGCCAGCAGCCCGTACGGGACAGGGGAAGAGACCCAGTACTTC
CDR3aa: CASSPYGTGEETQYF

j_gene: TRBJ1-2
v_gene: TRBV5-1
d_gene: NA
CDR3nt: TGCGCCAGCAGCGAAGGCGGGGGCTATGGCTACACCTTC
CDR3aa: CASSEGGGYGYTF

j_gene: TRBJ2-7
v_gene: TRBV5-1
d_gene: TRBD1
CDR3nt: TGCGCCAGCAGCGGCGGGACAGGGCCCTACGAGCAGTACTTC
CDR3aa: CASSGGTGPYEQYF

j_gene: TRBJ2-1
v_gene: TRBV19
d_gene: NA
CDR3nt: TGTGCCAGTAGTATTCTACGTAATGAGCAGTTCTTC
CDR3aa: CASSILRNEQFF

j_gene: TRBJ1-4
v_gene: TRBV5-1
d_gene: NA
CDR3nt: TGCGCCAGCAGCTTTCGGACACCAACTAATGAAAAACTGTTTTTT
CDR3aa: CASSFRTPTNEKLFF

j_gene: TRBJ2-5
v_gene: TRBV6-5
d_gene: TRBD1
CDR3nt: TGTGCCAGCAGATTAACAGGGGAACAAGAGACCCAGTACTTC
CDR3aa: CASRLTGEQETQYF

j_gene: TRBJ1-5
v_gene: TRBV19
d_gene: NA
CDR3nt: TGTGCCAGTAGTACCGGGTTTCAGCCCCAGCATTTT
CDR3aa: CASSTGFQPQHF

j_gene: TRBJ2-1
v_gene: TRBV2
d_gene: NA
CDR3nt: TGTGCCAGCAGTGAAAACGCGGGGCTAAAAAGCAATGAGCAGTTCTTC
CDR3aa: CASSENAGLKSNEQFF

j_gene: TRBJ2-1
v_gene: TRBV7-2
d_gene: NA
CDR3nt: TGTGCCAGCAGCTATCCTTACAATGAGCAGTTCTTC
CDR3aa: CASSYPYNEQFF

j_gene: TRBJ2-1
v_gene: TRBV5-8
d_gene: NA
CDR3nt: TGTGCCAGCAGCTCCTATGGGAGGAATGAGCAGTTCTTC
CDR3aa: CASSSYGRNEQFF

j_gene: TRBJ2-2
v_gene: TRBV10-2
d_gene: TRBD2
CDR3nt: TGCGCCAGCAGCCTAGCGGGAGACACCGGGGAGCTGTTTTTT
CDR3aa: CASSLAGDTGELFF

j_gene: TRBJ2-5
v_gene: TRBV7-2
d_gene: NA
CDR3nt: TGTGCCAGCAGCCCGGGATGGGAGACCCAGTACTTC
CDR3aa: CASSPGWETQYF

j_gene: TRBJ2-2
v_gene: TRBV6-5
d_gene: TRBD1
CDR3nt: TGTGCCAGCACGGACAGGGTCGGCACCGGGGAGCTGTTTTTT
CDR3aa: CASTDRVGTGELFF

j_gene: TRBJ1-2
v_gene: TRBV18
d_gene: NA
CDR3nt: TGTGCCAGCTCACCAGACAGCTCCTATGGCTACACCTTC
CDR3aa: CASSPDSSYGYTF

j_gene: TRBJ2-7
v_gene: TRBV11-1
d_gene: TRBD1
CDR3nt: TGTGCCAGCAGCAAAACCGGGACAGGGGACATCTACGAGCAGTACTTC
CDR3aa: CASSKTGTGDIYEQYF

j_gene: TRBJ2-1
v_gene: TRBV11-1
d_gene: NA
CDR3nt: TGTGCCGGCAGCTTAGTTTTAGCTCTTGAGCAGTTCTTC
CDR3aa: CAGSLVLALEQFF

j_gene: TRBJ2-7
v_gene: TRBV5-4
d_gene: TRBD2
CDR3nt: TGTGCCAGCAGCTTGGGTAGCGGGAGCTACTACGAGCAGTACTTC
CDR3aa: CASSLGSGSYYEQYF

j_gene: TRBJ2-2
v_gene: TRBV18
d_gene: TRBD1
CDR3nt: TGTGCCAGCTCCCGTGGACAGGGGGCGAACACCGGGGAGCTGTTTTTT
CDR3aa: CASSRGQGANTGELFF